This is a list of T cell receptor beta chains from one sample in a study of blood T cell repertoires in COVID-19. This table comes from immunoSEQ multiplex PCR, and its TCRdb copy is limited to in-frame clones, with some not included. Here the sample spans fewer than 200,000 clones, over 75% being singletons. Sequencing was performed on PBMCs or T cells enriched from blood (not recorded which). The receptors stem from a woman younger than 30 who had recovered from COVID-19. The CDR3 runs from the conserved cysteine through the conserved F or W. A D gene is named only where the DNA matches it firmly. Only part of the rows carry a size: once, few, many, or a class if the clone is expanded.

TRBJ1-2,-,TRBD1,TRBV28,CASSRTGADFGIYGYTF,TGTGCCAGCAGCAGGACAGGGGCCGATTTTGGGATCTATGGCTACACCTTC
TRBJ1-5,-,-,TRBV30,CAWRTGRDNQPQHF,TGTGCCTGGAGGACGGGGCGGGACAATCAGCCCCAGCATTTT
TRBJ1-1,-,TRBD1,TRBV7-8,CASSLEHRGEAFF,TGTGCCAGCAGCTTAGAACACAGGGGTGAAGCTTTCTTT
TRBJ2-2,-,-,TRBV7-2,CASSLVGRNTGELFF,TGTGCCAGCAGCCTCGTGGGGAGGAACACCGGGGAGCTGTTTTTT
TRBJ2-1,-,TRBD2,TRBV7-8,CASSLVVTSGGAMNEQFF,TGTGCCAGCAGCTTAGTGGTCACTAGCGGGGGGGCCATGAATGAGCAGTTCTTC
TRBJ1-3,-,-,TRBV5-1,CASSLEGTGNTIYF,TGCGCCAGCAGCTTGGAGGGGACAGGAAACACCATATATTTT
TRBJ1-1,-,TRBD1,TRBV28,CASRPSPGGGENTEAFF,TGTGCCAGCAGACCCTCCCCAGGGGGCGGGGAGAACACTGAAGCTTTCTTT
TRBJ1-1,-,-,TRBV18,CASSPIRTENTEAFF,TGTGCCAGCTCACCCATCAGGACAGAGAACACTGAAGCTTTCTTT
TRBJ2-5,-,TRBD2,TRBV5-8,CASSQGLAGEETQYF,TGTGCCAGCAGCCAGGGACTAGCGGGGGAAGAGACCCAGTACTTC
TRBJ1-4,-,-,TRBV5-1,CASSFRGTNEKLFF,TGCGCCAGCAGCTTTCGCGGGACTAATGAAAAACTGTTTTTT
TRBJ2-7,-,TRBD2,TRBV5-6,CASSLSGGVVYEQYF,TGTGCCAGCAGCCTCAGCGGGGGGGTGGTATACGAGCAGTACTTC
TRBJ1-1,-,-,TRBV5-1,CASSRPGHKDTEAFF,TGCGCCAGCAGCCGCCCGGGTCATAAGGACACTGAAGCTTTCTTT
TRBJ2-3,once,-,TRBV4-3,CASSPPGGLGDTQYF,TGCGCCAGCAGCCCTCCTGGGGGCCTGGGAGATACGCAGTATTTT
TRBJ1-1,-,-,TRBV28,CASRQSDTEAFF,TGTGCCAGCAGGCAAAGCGACACTGAAGCTTTCTTT
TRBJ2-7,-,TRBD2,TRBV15,CATSRALGLAGTSSYEQYF,TGTGCCACCAGCAGAGCCCTCGGGCTAGCGGGGACCAGCTCCTACGAGCAGTACTTC
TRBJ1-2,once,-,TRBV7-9,CASSPLPREDGYTF,TGTGCCAGCAGCCCCCTCCCCAGGGAGGATGGCTACACCTTC
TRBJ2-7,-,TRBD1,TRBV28,CASSDRGSAEQYF,TGTGCCAGTTCGGACAGGGGCTCTGCCGAGCAGTACTTC
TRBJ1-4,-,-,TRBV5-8,CASRGGTTTNEKLFF,TGTGCCAGCAGGGGAGGGACGACAACTAATGAAAAACTGTTTTTT
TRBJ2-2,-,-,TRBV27,CASSIQGGELFF,TGTGCCAGCAGTATCCAGGGCGGGGAGCTGTTTTTT
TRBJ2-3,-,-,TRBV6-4,CASSDPSGSDTQYF,TGTGCCAGCAGTGACCCTTCCGGGTCGGATACGCAGTATTTT
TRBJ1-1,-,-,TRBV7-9,CASSLNQGFGNTEAFF,TGTGCCAGCAGCCTAAACCAGGGTTTCGGGAACACTGAAGCTTTCTTT
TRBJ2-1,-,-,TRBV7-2,CASSLVKLASYNEQFF,TGTGCCAGCAGCTTAGTTAAACTAGCCTCCTACAATGAGCAGTTCTTC
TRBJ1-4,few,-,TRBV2,CANRWGVDEKLFF,TGTGCCAACAGATGGGGGGTAGATGAAAAACTGTTTTTT
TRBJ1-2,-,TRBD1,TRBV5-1,CASSAVTGDYGYTF,TGCGCCAGCAGCGCGGTAACAGGGGACTATGGCTACACCTTC
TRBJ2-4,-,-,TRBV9,CASSALPDTSNIQYF,TGTGCCAGCAGCGCCCTACCGGACACATCAAACATTCAGTACTTC
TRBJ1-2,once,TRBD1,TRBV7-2,CASSLEQGAAYGYTF,TGTGCCAGCAGCTTGGAACAGGGGGCGGCCTATGGCTACACCTTC
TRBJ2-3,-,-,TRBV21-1,CASSNRTSGRGEDTQYF,TGTGCCAGCAGCAATCGGACTAGCGGGAGGGGCGAAGATACGCAGTATTTT
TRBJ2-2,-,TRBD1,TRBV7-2,CASSLDRGVPLEKLFF,TGTGCCAGCAGTTTGGACAGGGGGGTTCCCCTAGAGAAGCTGTTTTTT